These T cell receptor beta chains were read from a single sample in a study of blood T cell repertoires in COVID-19. Produced via immunoSEQ multiplex PCR; TCRdb's table is partial and in-frame only. The table includes roughly 250,000 clones, around 90% detected once. Sample: PBMCs or T cells enriched from blood (not recorded which). Receptor source: a woman in her forties or fifties who had recovered from COVID-19. The CDR3 runs from the conserved cysteine through the conserved F or W. Rows give clone size only sometimes, using once, few, many, or a class for an expanded clone.

v_call: TRBV7-9
j_call: TRBJ1-2
clone_size: .
cdr3_aa: CASSLERGGYTF

v_call: TRBV28
j_call: TRBJ2-1
clone_size: .
cdr3_aa: CASSARSVNNEQFF

v_call: TRBV3-1/TRBV3-2
j_call: TRBJ2-7
clone_size: .
cdr3_aa: CASSQETSGVTYEQYF

v_call: TRBV28
j_call: TRBJ2-3
clone_size: .
cdr3_aa: CASTAILDMIPDTQYF

v_call: TRBV28
j_call: TRBJ1-1
clone_size: .
cdr3_aa: CASSLYRTGHTEAFF

v_call: TRBV5-6
j_call: TRBJ2-2
clone_size: .
cdr3_aa: CASSLSRVGTGELFF

v_call: TRBV5-1
j_call: TRBJ2-5
clone_size: .
cdr3_aa: CASSWGVPQETQYF

v_call: TRBV5-4
j_call: TRBJ1-1
clone_size: .
cdr3_aa: CASSLGGARGVNTEAFF

v_call: TRBV4-2
j_call: TRBJ1-1
clone_size: few
cdr3_aa: CASSPQDSNTEAFF

v_call: TRBV4-1
j_call: TRBJ2-7
clone_size: .
cdr3_aa: CASSQETGIRNEQYF

v_call: TRBV6-1
j_call: TRBJ2-1
clone_size: .
cdr3_aa: CASSEGSSGYNEQFF

v_call: TRBV5-1
j_call: TRBJ2-2
clone_size: .
cdr3_aa: CASSTWTGWTQWNTGELFF

v_call: TRBV6-1
j_call: TRBJ2-1
clone_size: .
cdr3_aa: CASSEFGELEQFF

v_call: TRBV6-5
j_call: TRBJ2-1
clone_size: .
cdr3_aa: CASRLLDRAYNEQFF

v_call: TRBV7-6
j_call: TRBJ2-5
clone_size: .
cdr3_aa: CASNLAGGGGETQYF

v_call: TRBV30
j_call: TRBJ1-2
clone_size: once
cdr3_aa: CAWSERTQQGNYGYTF